This T cell receptor (beta chain) came from a study of cytomegalovirus exposure and HLA in healthy donors. Turning to the study itself: Researchers previously reported finding some 110 million unique TCR beta sequences from about 200 million T cells.

Of note for this clone: Its specificity is not known.

Whole-study findings and limits: Most TCR beta V segments were productive about 87% or about 30% of the time in an earlier analysis. Fewer N-insertions than the roughly 670-donor mean were reportedly shown by an Asian-associated ancestry cluster in a later analysis. Exclusion applied to some V segments, including TRBV6-2 and TRBV6-3, as they were indistinguishable.

Deletions cut 2 bases from V and 3 bases from J, with 14 bases between. The CDR3 is made up of 16 amino acids. Germline values: CDR1 SGHRS, CDR2 YFSETQ. Amplification used 60 Vbeta primers and 13 Jbeta primers. The protocol was immunoSEQ multiplex PCR, while the TCRdb copy is restricted to in-frame clones and leaves out a portion. In the table there are under 150,000 clones, roughly 79% of which are singletons. This clonotype originated in a man between 18 and 29 years old in good health and CMV-seronegative. The chain combines TRBV5-1 with TRBJ2-2; perhaps TRBD1 as D (6 bases). Sequencing used PBMCs. The CDR3 loop is CASSFSFNRDTGELFF. The CDR3 DNA follows: TGCGCCAGCAGCTTCTCCTTTAACAGGGACACCGGGGAGCTGTTTTTT.